The 24 T cell receptor beta chains in this list originate from one sample, sequenced in a study of T cell changes during pregnancy in multiple sclerosis. The method was immunoSEQ multiplex PCR; TCRdb's version includes in-frame clones alone and lacks a portion of them. This sample yields some 80,000 clones, of which more than 90% are seen a single time; roughly 1.2% belongs to the top ten. This specimen consisted of peripheral blood, obtained in the second trimester of pregnancy. These receptors were collected from a female donor with multiple sclerosis, enrolled in a pregnancy study.

The rearrangement links TRBV27 to TRBJ2-3, with 10 bases matching TRBD2. J lost 5 bases, V lost 4 bases, and 6 bases had no gene match. This CDR3 is built from 15 residues. Germline lookup yields CDR1 MNHEY and CDR2 SMNVEV (reference sequence). CDR3 sequence (DNA): TGTGCCAGCAGTTCACCTAGCGGGAGTGGAGATACGCAGTATTTT. It specifies CASSSPSGSGDTQYF.

This clone appeared a single time. This chain uses TRBV7-9 with TRBJ2-1; 7 nucleotides agree with TRBD2. Germline V CDR1 and CDR2: SEHNR, FQNEAQ (reference sequence). The CDR3 is 14 residues long. V shed 3 bases, J shed 4 bases, and the junction held 3 bases outside the gene matches. CDR3 sequence: CASSLSSGYNEQFF. CDR3 DNA sequence: TGTGCCAGCAGCTTGTCTAGCGGATACAATGAGCAGTTCTTC.

The J gene is TRBJ1-4, the V gene TRBV6-5, with 7 bases aligning to TRBD1. The V segment lost 6 bases and the J segment 16 bases; nucleotides outside the gene matches: 14. The CDR3 covers 13 residues. Germline V lookup: CDR1 MNHEY, CDR2 SVGAGI. The CDR3 DNA reads TGTGCCAGCAGAGACGGACAGGAATCTCGGTCGTTTTTT. It yields the protein CASRDGQESRSFF.

The V and J genes are TRBV7-2 and TRBJ2-5, with TRBD2 identical over 11 bases. In germline, CDR1 is SGHTA, CDR2 FQGNSA. CDR3 size: 14 residues. With 3 bases clipped from V and 5 bases from J, the junction kept 2 bases outside the gene matches. CDR3 nucleotide sequence: TGTGCCAGCAGCTTTAGCGGGAGGGGGGAGACCCAGTACTTC. It codes for CASSFSGRGETQYF.

This clone has more than one count but fewer than ten. This sequence joins TRBV4-2 and TRBJ1-2; D is perhaps TRBD1 (5 bases). The V gene's germline CDR1 is LGHNA and CDR2 YNFKEQ. This CDR3 region has 14 residues. The V gene lost 4 bases and the J gene lost 4 bases, with 13 bases spanning the gap. CDR3 sequence: CASSLDRDSYGYTF. CDR3 in DNA: TGTGCCAGCAGCCTCGACCGTGACAGCTATGGCTACACCTTC.

This chain joins TRBV11-2 and TRBJ2-7; TRBD2 matches 12 bases. Germline trimming cut 8 bases from V and 6 bases from J; bases unmatched to any gene: 14. The germline CDR1 and CDR2 sequences are SGHAT and FQNNGV. The length of the CDR3 is 16 residues. Here the CDR3 reads CASGGLTTSGSIEQYF. The CDR3 DNA sequence: TGTGCCAGCGGGGGCCTTACGACTAGCGGGAGTATCGAGCAGTACTTC.

This clone appeared once. The rearrangement joins TRBV27 to TRBJ1-5, with 9 bases identical to TRBD1. V was pared by 2 bases and J by 6 bases, with 2 bases of the junction left unmatched. The CDR3 loop spans 14 amino acids. Germline CDR1 is MNHEY and CDR2 is SMNVEV (reference sequence). CDR3 DNA: TGTGCCAGCAGTTTAACAGGGGGCTCTCAGCCCCAGCATTTT. This sequence encodes CASSLTGGSQPQHF.

The genes are TRBV18 and TRBJ2-5, with TRBD2 identical over 8 bases. This CDR3 has 15 residues. V lost 0 bases and J lost 1; bases outside the gene matches: 1. Germline lookup yields CDR1 KGHSH and CDR2 LQKENI. The CDR3 DNA reads as TGTGCCAGCTCACCACCTAGCGGGATCCAAGAGACCCAGTACTTC. This codes for CASSPPSGIQETQYF.

V is TRBV6-5 and J is TRBJ2-1; 9 bases are a match to TRBD1. Germline values: CDR1 MNHEY, CDR2 SVGAGI. The junction had 3 bases not matched to a gene; V was cut back by 5 bases and J by 1 base. The length of the CDR3 is 15 residues. The CDR3 region is CASSKDRGSYNEQFF. Here the CDR3 DNA reads TGTGCCAGCAGTAAGGACAGGGGTTCCTACAATGAGCAGTTCTTC.

The genes are TRBV6-1 and TRBJ1-2; D gene uncertain. Trimming removed 3 bases at V and 7 bases at J, with 12 bases between. There are 13 residues in the CDR3. CDR1 is MNHNS, CDR2 SASEGT, per germline. The CDR3 sequence: CASSEVTPGGYTF. Here the CDR3 DNA reads TGTGCCAGCAGTGAGGTCACCCCCGGTGGCTACACCTTC.

Here the CDR3 DNA reads TGTGCCAGCAGCTTAGCGCAGGGAGATACGCAGTATTTT. It specifies CASSLAQGDTQYF. The chain recombines TRBV7-7 with TRBJ2-3; D perhaps matches TRBD1 (5 bases). The CDR3 spans 13 residues. Germline values: CDR1 SSHAT, CDR2 FNYEAQ (reference sequence). Trimming removed 0 bases at V and 5 bases at J, with 6 bases between.

This chain uses TRBV10-2 with TRBJ2-1; D perhaps matches TRBD2 (6 bases). In germline, CDR1 is WSHSY, CDR2 SAAADI. The CDR3 contains 12 residues. Trimming removed 8 bases from V and 9 bases from J, with 14 bases in between. The CDR3: CASRTGDFEQFF. As DNA, the CDR3 is TGCGCCAGCCGGACGGGAGACTTTGAGCAGTTCTTC.

The chain carries TRBV11-2 and TRBJ2-7, with D tentatively TRBD1 (6 bases). The ends were cut back, 2 bases at V and 7 bases at J, with 15 bases in the middle. Germline V gene sequence: CDR1 SGHAT, CDR2 FQNNGV. This CDR3 contains 14 residues. The CDR3 DNA follows: TGTGCCAGCAGCTTAAGGCTTACAGGGTGGGAGCAGTACTTC. Its translation: CASSLRLTGWEQYF.

This clone was seen just once. This rearrangement joins TRBV11-2 to TRBJ2-7; 8 bases agree with TRBD2. Germline values: CDR1 SGHAT, CDR2 FQNNGV. This CDR3 comprises 15 residues. J was trimmed by 0 bases and V by 4 bases; bases with no gene match: 5. CDR3 in DNA: TGTGCCAGCAGCTCGACTAGCGAACACTCCTACGAGCAGTACTTC. Translated: CASSSTSEHSYEQYF. Combining the CDR3 with reference TRBV11-2 and TRBJ2-7 gives the whole variable domain EAGVAQSPRYKIIEKRQSVAFWCNPISGHATLYWYQQILGQGPKLLIQFQNNGVVDDSQLPKDRFSAERLKGVDSTLKIQPAKLEDSAVYLCASSSTSEHSYEQYFGPGTRLTVT.

The chain employs TRBV18 and TRBJ1-1; tentative D call: TRBD1 (5 bases). Germline-derived CDR1 and CDR2 are KGHSH and LQKENI. This CDR3 is 13 amino acids long. V shed 5 bases and J shed 7 bases, with 14 bases lying between them. The CDR3 protein is CASSTKTGVEAFF. The CDR3 nucleotides read TGTGCCAGCTCAACTAAAACAGGCGTTGAAGCTTTCTTT.

In DNA form, the CDR3 reads TGTGCCAGCAGCTTAGGGGTGCGGGGCTCCTACAATGAGCAGTTCTTC. Translating gives CASSLGVRGSYNEQFF. V gene TRBV7-9 combines with J gene TRBJ2-1, with D perhaps TRBD2 (6 bases). CDR1 and CDR2 (germline): SEHNR, FQNEAQ (reference sequence). CDR3 length: 16 amino acids. Trimming shortened V by 1 base and J by 0 bases, and 10 bases separated the two germline ends.

The chain joins TRBV30 to TRBJ1-2; 7 positions agree with TRBD1. The CDR3 is 13 residues long. The germline V gene has CDR1 GTSNPN and CDR2 SVGIG (reference sequence). Unmatched junction bases numbered 9, after V lost 5 bases and J lost 6 bases. The DNA for the CDR3 is TGTGCCTGGGATACAGGGGTTGGAGATGGCTACACCTTC. Its translation: CAWDTGVGDGYTF.

The gene calls are TRBV5-1 and TRBJ2-6; D is possibly TRBD2 (6 bases). V lost 4 bases, J lost 0 bases, and 14 bases lay in between. Germline lookup yields CDR1 SGHRS and CDR2 YFSETQ. The length of the CDR3 is 17 residues. The CDR3 loop is CASSPGLQGSGANVLTF. The CDR3, as DNA: TGCGCCAGCAGCCCGGGACTCCAGGGCTCTGGGGCCAACGTCCTGACTTTC.

The chain links TRBV27 to TRBJ2-3; TRBD1 matches 10 bases. V dropped 5 bases and J dropped 0; count of bases not matched to a gene: 20. The germline CDR1 and CDR2 sequences are MNHEY and SMNVEV (reference sequence). The CDR3 loop spans 21 amino acids. DNA for the CDR3: TGTGCCAGCAGTAGGATCACCGGGACAGGGGCATTTCCCTCTAGCACAGATACGCAGTATTTT. Amino acids: CASSRITGTGAFPSSTDTQYF.

This chain uses TRBV30 with TRBJ1-5, with TRBD1 as a possible D gene (5 bases). Deletions cut 6 bases from V and 1 base from J, with 13 bases between. Germline V gene data show CDR1 as GTSNPN and CDR2 as SVGIG (reference sequence). The CDR3 sequence is 14 residues long. CDR3 loop: CACTGSGSNQPQHF. In nucleotides, the CDR3 is TGTGCCTGCACTGGGTCAGGGAGCAATCAGCCCCAGCATTTT. The complete variable domain, with remaining parts taken from reference TRBV30 and TRBJ1-5, reads SQTIHQWPATLVQPVGSPLSLECTVEGTSNPNLYWYRQAAGRGLQLLFYSVGIGQISSEVPQNLSASRPQDRQFILSSKKLLLSDSGFYLCACTGSGSNQPQHFGDGTRLSIL.

This clone was detected only once. V is TRBV6-6 and J is TRBJ1-1; the D gene is possibly TRBD1 (5 bases). The CDR3 runs 13 residues. Germline lookup yields CDR1 MNHNY and CDR2 SVGAGI (reference sequence). Trimming removed 11 bases at V and 0 bases at J, with 13 bases between. This CDR3 reads CAAVDILNTEAFF. The CDR3 DNA is TGTGCCGCCGTGGACATTTTGAACACTGAAGCTTTCTTT.

The chain is built from TRBV4-2 and TRBJ2-3; 9 positions agree with TRBD2. This CDR3 is 18 amino acids long. V lost 0 bases, J lost 1 base, and 8 bases stayed unmatched. The germline V gene encodes CDR1 LGHNA and CDR2 YNFKEQ. CDR3 bases: TGTGCCAGCAGCCAAGAACAGTGGGGCGGGGGGGGCACAGATACGCAGTATTTT. It is translated as CASSQEQWGGGGTDTQYF.

The chain combines TRBV27 with TRBJ2-1; 11 nucleotides match TRBD2. CDR1 is MNHEY, CDR2 SMNVEV, per germline (reference sequence). Trimming took 5 bases from V and 10 from J; bases not matched to a gene: 10. This CDR3 region has 15 residues. The CDR3 region has the DNA TGTGCCAGCAGTCCCTCGGTTAGCGGGAGGGCCGAGCAGTTCTTC. This translates into CASSPSVSGRAEQFF.

This chain uses TRBV12-5 with TRBJ1-2; the D gene is possibly TRBD1 (6 bases). V lost 1 base and J lost 8, with 20 bases in between. CDR1 and CDR2 (germline): LGHNT, FRNRAP. The CDR3 extends over 16 amino acids. In nucleotides, the CDR3 is TGTGCTAGTGGTTTGGGGGGGCGATGGGGATCCGGGGGCTACACCTTC. Its translation: CASGLGGRWGSGGYTF.